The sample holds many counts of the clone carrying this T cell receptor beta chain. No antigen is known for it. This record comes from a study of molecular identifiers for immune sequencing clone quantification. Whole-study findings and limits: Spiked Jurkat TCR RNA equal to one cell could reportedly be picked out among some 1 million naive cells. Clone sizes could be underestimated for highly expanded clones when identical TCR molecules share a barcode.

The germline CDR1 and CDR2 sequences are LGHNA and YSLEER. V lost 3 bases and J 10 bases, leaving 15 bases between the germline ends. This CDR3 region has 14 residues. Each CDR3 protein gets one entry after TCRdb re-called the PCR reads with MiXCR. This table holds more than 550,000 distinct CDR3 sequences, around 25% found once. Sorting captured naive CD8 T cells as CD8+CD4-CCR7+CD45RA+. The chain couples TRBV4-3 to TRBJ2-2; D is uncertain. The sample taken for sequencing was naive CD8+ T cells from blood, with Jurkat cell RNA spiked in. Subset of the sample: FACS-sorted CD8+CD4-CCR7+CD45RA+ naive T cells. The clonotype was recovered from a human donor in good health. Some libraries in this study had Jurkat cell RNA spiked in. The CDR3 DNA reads TGCGCCAGCAGCCAGGAAGTCGACTTTGAGGAGCTGTTTTTT. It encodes CASSQEVDFEELFF.